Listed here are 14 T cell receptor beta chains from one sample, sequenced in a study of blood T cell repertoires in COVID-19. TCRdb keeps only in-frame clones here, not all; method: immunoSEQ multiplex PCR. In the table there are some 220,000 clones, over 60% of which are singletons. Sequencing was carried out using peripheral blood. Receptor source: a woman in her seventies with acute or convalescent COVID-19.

CDR3 sequence: CASSRASGVLYEQYF. In DNA form, the CDR3 reads TGTGCCAGCAGTAGGGCTAGCGGGGTTCTATACGAGCAGTACTTC. The chain carries TRBV6-5 and TRBJ2-7, with TRBD2 matching over 9 bases. Trimming cost V 5 bases and J 4 bases; bases outside gene matches: 9. Germline CDR1 and CDR2: MNHEY and SVGAGI. This CDR3 spans 15 amino acids.

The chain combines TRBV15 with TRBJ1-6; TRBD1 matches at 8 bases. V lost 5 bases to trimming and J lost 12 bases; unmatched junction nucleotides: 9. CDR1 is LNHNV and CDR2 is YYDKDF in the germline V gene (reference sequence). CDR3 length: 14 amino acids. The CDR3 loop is CATSSRTGNKPLHF. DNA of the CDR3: TGTGCCACCAGCTCCCGGACAGGGAACAAACCCCTCCACTTT.

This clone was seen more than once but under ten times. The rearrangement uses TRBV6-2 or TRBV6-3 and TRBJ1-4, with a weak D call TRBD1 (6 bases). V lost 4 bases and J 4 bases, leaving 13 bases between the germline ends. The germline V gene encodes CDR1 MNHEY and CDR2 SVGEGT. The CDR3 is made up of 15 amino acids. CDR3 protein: CASSFSRGRNEKLFF. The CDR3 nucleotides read TGTGCCAGCAGTTTCTCCAGGGGCCGTAATGAAAAACTGTTTTTT.

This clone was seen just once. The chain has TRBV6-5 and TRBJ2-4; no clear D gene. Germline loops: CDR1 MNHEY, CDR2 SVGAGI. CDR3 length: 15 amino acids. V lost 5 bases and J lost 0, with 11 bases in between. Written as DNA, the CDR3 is TGTGCCAGCAGTCGCACCCAGTTAGCCAAAAACATTCAGTACTTC. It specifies CASSRTQLAKNIQYF.

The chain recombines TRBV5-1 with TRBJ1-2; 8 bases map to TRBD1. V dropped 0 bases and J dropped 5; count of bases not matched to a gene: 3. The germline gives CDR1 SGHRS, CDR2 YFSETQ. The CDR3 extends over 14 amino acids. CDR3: CASSLVQGVYGYTF. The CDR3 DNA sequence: TGCGCCAGCAGCTTGGTACAGGGGGTATATGGCTACACCTTC.

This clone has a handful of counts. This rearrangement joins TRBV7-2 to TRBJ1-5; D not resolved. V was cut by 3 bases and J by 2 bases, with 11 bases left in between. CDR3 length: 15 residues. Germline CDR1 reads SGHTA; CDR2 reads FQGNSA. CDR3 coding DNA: TGTGCCAGCAGCTTTAGCGTATCGGGCAATCAGCCCCAGCATTTT. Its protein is CASSFSVSGNQPQHF.

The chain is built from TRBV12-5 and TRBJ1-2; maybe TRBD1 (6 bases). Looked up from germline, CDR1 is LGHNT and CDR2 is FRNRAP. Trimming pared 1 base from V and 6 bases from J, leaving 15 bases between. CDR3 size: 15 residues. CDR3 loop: CASGLAQGRWHGYTF. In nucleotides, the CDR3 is TGTGCTAGTGGTTTGGCCCAGGGGCGATGGCATGGCTACACCTTC.

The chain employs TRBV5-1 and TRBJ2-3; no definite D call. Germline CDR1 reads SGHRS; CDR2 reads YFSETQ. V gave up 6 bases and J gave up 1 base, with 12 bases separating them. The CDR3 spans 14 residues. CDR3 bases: TGCGCCAGCAATCTCGGTTTCGGCACAGATACGCAGTATTTT. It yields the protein CASNLGFGTDTQYF.

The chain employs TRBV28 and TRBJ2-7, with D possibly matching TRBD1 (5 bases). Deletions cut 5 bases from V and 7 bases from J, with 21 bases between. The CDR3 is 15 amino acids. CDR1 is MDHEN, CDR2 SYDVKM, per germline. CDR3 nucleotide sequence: TGTGCCAGCAGTGACCAGGGCCTCGAGATTTGGGAGCAGTACTTC. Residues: CASSDQGLEIWEQYF.

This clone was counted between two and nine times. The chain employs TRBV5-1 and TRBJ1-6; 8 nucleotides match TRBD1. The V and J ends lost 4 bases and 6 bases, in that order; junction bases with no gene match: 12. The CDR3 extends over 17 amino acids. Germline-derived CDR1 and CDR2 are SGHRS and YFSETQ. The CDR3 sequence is CASSRGQGFGGNSPLHF. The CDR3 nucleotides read TGCGCCAGCAGCCGCGGACAGGGATTTGGTGGTAATTCACCCCTCCACTTT.

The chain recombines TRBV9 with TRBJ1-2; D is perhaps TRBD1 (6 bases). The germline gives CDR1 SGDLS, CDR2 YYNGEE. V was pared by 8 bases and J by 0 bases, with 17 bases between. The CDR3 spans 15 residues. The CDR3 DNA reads TGTGCCAGTGGACAGCTGCTTCCAGCTAACTATGGCTACACCTTC. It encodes CASGQLLPANYGYTF.

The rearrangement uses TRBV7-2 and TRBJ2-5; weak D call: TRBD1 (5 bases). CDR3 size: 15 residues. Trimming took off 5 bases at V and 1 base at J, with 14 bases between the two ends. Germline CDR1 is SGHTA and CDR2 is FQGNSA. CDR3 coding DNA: TGTGCCAGCAGCCACCCCATAGGGGCCCAAGAGACCCAGTACTTC. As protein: CASSHPIGAQETQYF. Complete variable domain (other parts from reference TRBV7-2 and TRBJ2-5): GAGVSQSPSNKVTEKGKDVELRCDPISGHTALYWYRQSLGQGLEFLIYFQGNSAPDKSGLPSDRFSAERTGGSVSTLTIQRTQQEDSAVYLCASSHPIGAQETQYFGPGTRLLVL.

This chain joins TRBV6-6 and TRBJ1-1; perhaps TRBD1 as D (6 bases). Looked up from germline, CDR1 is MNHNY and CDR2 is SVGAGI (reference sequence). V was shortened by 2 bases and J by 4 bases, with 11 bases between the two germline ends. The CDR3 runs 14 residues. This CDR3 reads CASSYDGQTTEAFF. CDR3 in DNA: TGTGCCAGCAGTTACGACGGACAGACCACTGAAGCTTTCTTT.

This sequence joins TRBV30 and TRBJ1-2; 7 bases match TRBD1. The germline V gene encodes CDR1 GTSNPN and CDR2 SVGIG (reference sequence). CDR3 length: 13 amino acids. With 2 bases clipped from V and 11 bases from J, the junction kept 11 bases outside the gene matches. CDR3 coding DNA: TGTGCCTGGAGTCCTCGACAACAGGGGCGATACACCTTC. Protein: CAWSPRQQGRYTF.